What follows is one T cell receptor (beta chain) and its context. The data were taken from a study of T cell changes during pregnancy in multiple sclerosis. The data were produced by immunoSEQ multiplex PCR, yet TCRdb's version contains in-frame clones alone and is incomplete. Found here are approximately 90,000 clones, about 92% of them singletons; the top ten hold 2% to 2.5%. Trimming stripped 4 bases from V and 3 bases from J, with 11 bases between. This CDR3 comprises 14 residues. CDR1 is MRHNA, CDR2 SNTAGT, per germline. The rearrangement joins TRBV6-4 to TRBJ2-3, with TRBD1 as a possible D gene (6 bases). This TCR was recovered from a female donor with multiple sclerosis, enrolled in a pregnancy study. Sequencing was performed on peripheral blood, taken after pregnancy. The CDR3 is CASSGGHETDTQYF. The CDR3 DNA reads TGTGCCAGCAGTGGGGGGCATGAAACAGATACGCAGTATTTT.